The subject of this entry is one TCR beta chain. What it binds is not known. Trimming pared 5 bases from V and 8 bases from J, leaving 18 bases between. This CDR3 has 15 amino acids. Germline CDR1 is SEHNR and CDR2 is FQNEAQ (reference sequence). The entry originates in a study of shared clonotypes between healthy human individuals. About the research overall: A donor's plate count was three for CD4 naive and three for CD4 memory; CD8 naive had two and CD8 memory one. Study-level results: All-four-donor shared clonotypes had higher generation probabilities than non-shared clonotypes did.

CD45RO-negative, CCR7-positively selected cells formed the naive CD8 fraction, excluding terminally differentiated effector memory CD45RA+ cells. Every subset had its genomic DNA shared out evenly among several immunoSEQ plates. Authors' processing steps: Junction-only sequences without quality scores came from ImmunoSEQ, so filtering differed. Repertoires were generated with immunoSEQ multiplex PCR, while TCRdb's copy carries only in-frame clones and drops some. V, J and clone size were drawn from that table, and D and trimming were deduced from the DNA. The table lists roughly 770,000 clones, about 97% of them singletons.

The J gene is TRBJ1-4, the V gene TRBV7-9; D unresolved. Specimen: naive CD8+ T cells sorted from blood. The TCR sequence derives from a man between 25 and 39 years old in good health. DNA of the CDR3: TGTGCCAGCAGCCCCCGGGCCCCCCGCAAGGAAAAACTGTTTTTT. It codes for CASSPRAPRKEKLFF.